These 5 T cell receptor beta chains originate from one sample sequenced in a study of identical twins. TCRdb re-analysed the 5' RACE reads in MiXCR, keeping a single row per CDR3 protein. The sample records some 590,000 distinct CDR3 sequences, just under 10% being singletons. This same sample was also taken into another study, of yellow fever vaccine responses in identical twins.

Sequenced input: PBMCs. Every receptor here comes from a woman under 30 in good health.

In its sample, this clonotype was seen many times. The rearrangement links TRBV6-5 to TRBJ2-7, with 7 bases matching TRBD2. Trimming took 4 bases from V and 2 from J; bases not matched to a gene: 5. Germline loops: CDR1 MNHEY, CDR2 SVGAGI. The CDR3 covers 14 residues. This chain's CDR3 is CASSSPGLTYEQYF. For the CDR3, the DNA is TGTGCCAGCAGTTCCCCGGGACTAACCTACGAGCAGTACTTC.

The chain carries TRBV4-3 and TRBJ2-3; 10 bases are a match to TRBD2. Germline V gene lookup returns CDR1 LGHNA and CDR2 YSLEER. The junction had 5 bases not matched to a gene; V was cut back by 1 base and J by 1 base. This CDR3 is built from 17 residues. For the CDR3, the DNA is TGCGCCAGCAGCCAAGGGACCGGGACTAGCGGCACAGATACGCAGTATTTT. Its protein product is CASSQGTGTSGTDTQYF.

This clonotype was seen at least ten times. This chain uses TRBV12-3 or TRBV12-4 with TRBJ2-7; possible D gene TRBD1, 5 bases. The CDR3 contains 12 residues. Trimming removed 9 bases from V and 3 bases from J, with 12 bases in between. The CDR3 coding sequence is TGTGCCAGAACAGGATCCGGCTACGAGCAGTACTTC. Translating gives CARTGSGYEQYF.

V and J are TRBV29-1 and TRBJ2-3; D may be TRBD2 (7 bases). The CDR3 length is 12 residues. Germline lookup yields CDR1 SQVTM and CDR2 ANQGSEA. Trimming cost V 7 bases and J 4 bases, with 12 bases left between them. DNA of the CDR3: TGCAGCGGCCGGGGGGCCTCAGATACGCAGTATTTT. It encodes CSGRGASDTQYF.

The chain has TRBV7-8 and TRBJ2-7, with D possibly being TRBD2 (6 bases). The germline V gene encodes CDR1 SGHVS and CDR2 FQNEAQ. V lost 5 bases and J lost 2, with 19 bases in between. The CDR3 loop spans 16 amino acids. Written as DNA, the CDR3 is TGTGCCAGCAGCCAGAGGGGCGGGACGAACACCTACGAGCAGTACTTC. Protein sequence: CASSQRGGTNTYEQYF.